The 19 T cell receptor beta chains presented below share a single source sample, sequenced in a study of PD-1 blockade in classical Hodgkin lymphoma. Noted time point: cycle 4 day 1 (C4D1), after around six weeks of nivolumab. Relapse after autologous stem cell transplantation occurred in every patient, and brentuximab vedotin exposure varied. Repertoires were generated with immunoSEQ multiplex PCR, while TCRdb's copy carries only in-frame clones and drops some. There are approximately 20,000 clones in the sample; around 80% occur only once, and 22% lies in the top ten. Specimen: peripheral blood mononuclear cells (PBMCs), collected before the fourth cycle of nivolumab. Receptor source: a human donor with classical Hodgkin lymphoma.

This clone was recorded only once. V usage is TRBV7-9 and J usage is TRBJ2-5; 7 bases fit TRBD1. Per germline, CDR1 SEHNR and CDR2 FQNEAQ (reference sequence). The CDR3 is 15 residues long. V trimming: 2 bases; J trimming: 5 bases; junction bases outside the gene matches: 8. The CDR3 DNA reads as TGTGCCAGCAGCTTATTCCCCGACAGGGAGGAGACCCAGTACTTC. The encoded protein is CASSLFPDREETQYF.

The V gene is TRBV7-9, the J gene TRBJ2-7; D gene uncertain. From germline, CDR1 is SEHNR and CDR2 FQNEAQ (reference sequence). The CDR3 extends over 13 amino acids. Trimming pared 5 bases from V and 3 bases from J, leaving 11 bases between. CDR3 loop: CASSPQPGYEQYF. The CDR3 coding sequence is TGTGCCAGCAGCCCCCAGCCGGGCTACGAGCAGTACTTC.

The CDR3 DNA reads as TGTGCCAGCAGCTTGCCAGGCGTCTACAATGAGCAGTTCTTC. It specifies CASSLPGVYNEQFF. The chain uses TRBV5-6 and TRBJ2-1; the D is unclear. The CDR3 spans 14 residues. Germline V gene lookup returns CDR1 SGHDT and CDR2 YYEEEE. V lost 1 base, J lost 3 bases, and 8 bases lay in between.

This rearrangement joins TRBV2 to TRBJ2-5, with D possibly TRBD2 on 6 matching bases. Trimming stripped 8 bases from V and 5 bases from J, with 21 bases between. Germline V CDR1 and CDR2: SNHLY, FYNNEI. CDR3 length equals 15 residues. Here the CDR3 DNA reads TGTGCCAGCGGCGCTACCCCGGGACGGGAGGAGACCCAGTACTTC. This encodes CASGATPGREETQYF.

This clone was observed a single time. The chain employs TRBV6-5 and TRBJ2-7, with D maybe TRBD1 (5 bases). V gave up 10 bases and J gave up 0 bases, with 19 bases separating them. Germline V CDR1 and CDR2: MNHEY, SVGAGI. The CDR3 loop spans 15 amino acids. This CDR3 reads CATTPPTGVSYEQYV. The CDR3 DNA sequence: TGTGCCACCACACCTCCTACAGGTGTCTCCTACGAGCAGTACGTC.

The chain recombines TRBV7-2 with TRBJ1-5, with 8 bases identical to TRBD1. The V gene end was trimmed by 6 bases and the J gene end by 4 bases; junction bases not matched to a gene: 5. The CDR3 has 14 amino acids. Germline-derived CDR1 and CDR2 are SGHTA and FQGNSA. This CDR3 reads CASSPTGGNQPQHF. In DNA, the CDR3 is TGTGCCAGCAGTCCTACAGGGGGGAATCAGCCCCAGCATTTT.

The chain combines TRBV28 with TRBJ1-5, with unresolved D. The CDR3 has 14 residues. V lost 4 bases and J lost 4, with 11 bases in between. Germline assignment: CDR1 MDHEN and CDR2 SYDVKM. DNA of the CDR3: TGTGCCAGCAGTTCCCCGGCCGGTAATCAGCCCCAGCATTTT. Translating it yields CASSSPAGNQPQHF. The full variable domain, with the rest looked up from reference TRBV28 and TRBJ1-5, is DVKVTQSSRYLVKRTGEKVFLECVQDMDHENMFWYRQDPGLGLRLIYFSYDVKMKEKGDIPEGYSVSREKKERFSLILESASTNQTSMYLCASSSPAGNQPQHFGDGTRLSIL.

The CDR3 nucleotides are TGTGCCTGGAGTGTAGTGTCGGTGGCAGGGAGCTCCTATAATTCACCCCTCCACTTT. This encodes CAWSVVSVAGSSYNSPLHF. The gene calls are TRBV30 and TRBJ1-6; D might be TRBD1 (5 bases). Germline assignment: CDR1 GTSNPN and CDR2 SVGIG (reference sequence). The CDR3 is 19 amino acids. V lost 0 bases to trimming and J lost 0 bases, with 18 bases between them.

This chain joins TRBV15 and TRBJ2-1; 15 bases align to TRBD2. V was pared by 6 bases and J by 5 bases, with 5 bases of the junction left unmatched. From germline, CDR1 is LNHNV and CDR2 YYDKDF (reference sequence). This CDR3 spans 16 amino acids. The CDR3: CATRGTSGGKNNEQFF. For the CDR3, the DNA is TGTGCCACCAGAGGGACTAGCGGGGGGAAAAACAATGAGCAGTTCTTC.

This chain uses TRBV28 with TRBJ2-7, with D perhaps matching TRBD1 or TRBD2 (6 bases each). Germline values: CDR1 MDHEN, CDR2 SYDVKM. V was clipped by 10 bases and J by 0 bases, with 16 bases between them. This CDR3 region has 14 residues. The CDR3 loop is CATTGARDSYEQYV. CDR3 nucleotide sequence: TGTGCCACCACGGGGGCGCGGGACTCCTACGAGCAGTACGTC.

The chain uses TRBV7-8 and TRBJ1-6; 7 nucleotides match TRBD1. Trimming took 4 bases from V and 6 from J; bases not matched to a gene: 6. Germline V gives CDR1 SGHVS, CDR2 FQNEAQ. This CDR3 has 15 residues. This chain's CDR3 is CASSSPTGSNSPLHF. In nucleotides, the CDR3 is TGTGCCAGCAGCTCCCCGACAGGGAGTAATTCACCCCTCCACTTT.

The chain links TRBV5-6 to TRBJ1-6; D not certain. The CDR3 is made up of 14 amino acids. Germline V gene sequence: CDR1 SGHDT, CDR2 YYEEEE. The V end lost 0 bases, the J end lost 5 bases, and 6 bases lay between the germline ends. The CDR3 loop is CASSLGPDNSPLHF. Written as DNA, the CDR3 is TGTGCCAGCAGCTTGGGACCCGATAATTCACCCCTCCACTTT.

The chain links TRBV10-1 to TRBJ2-2; 9 nucleotides line up with TRBD1. Unmatched junction bases numbered 1, after V lost 1 base and J lost 4 bases. The CDR3 is made up of 15 amino acids. Germline lookup yields CDR1 WNHNN and CDR2 SYGVQD (reference sequence). The CDR3 DNA follows: TGCGCCAGCAGTGAGTGGACAGGGGCCACCGGGGAGCTGTTTTTT. This gives the protein CASSEWTGATGELFF.

This rearrangement joins TRBV19 to TRBJ2-1; tentatively, D is TRBD1 (8 bases). The germline V gene has CDR1 LNHDA and CDR2 SQIVND (reference sequence). The length of the CDR3 is 13 residues. The V end was cut by 6 bases, the J end by 10 bases, with 16 bases between. The CDR3 region has the DNA TGTGCCAGTAGAACAGGGGGGGTAAGAGAGCAGTTCTTC. Translating gives CASRTGGVREQFF. Combining the CDR3 with reference TRBV19 and TRBJ2-1 gives the whole variable domain DGGITQSPKYLFRKEGQNVTLSCEQNLNHDAMYWYRQDPGQGLRLIYYSQIVNDFQKGDIAEGYSVSREKKESFPLTVTSAQKNPTAFYLCASRTGGVREQFFGPGTRLTVL.

This sequence joins TRBV14 and TRBJ2-2; D not resolved. V lost 1 base to trimming and J lost 5 bases, with 8 bases between them. The CDR3 runs 14 residues. Germline V CDR1 and CDR2: SGHDN, FVKESK. In nucleotides, the CDR3 is TGTGCCAGCAGCCAAGTGAAGTGGACCGGGGAGCTGTTTTTT. As protein: CASSQVKWTGELFF.

Judged by abundance, this clone is medium-sized (0.01 to 0.1%). The gene calls are TRBV27 and TRBJ1-1; D is unclear. Trimming took off 5 bases at V and 1 base at J, with 8 bases between the two ends. The CDR3 contains 13 residues. The germline CDR1 and CDR2 sequences are MNHEY and SMNVEV (reference sequence). CDR3 loop: CASSLMRNTEAFF. The CDR3 DNA reads as TGTGCCAGCAGTCTTATGAGGAACACTGAAGCTTTCTTT.

This chain uses TRBV6-1 with TRBJ2-7; D is uncertain. The CDR3 contains 14 residues. The germline V and J ends were trimmed by 2 bases and 7 bases, with 15 bases remaining between them. CDR1 MNHNS and CDR2 SASEGT come from the germline V gene. CDR3 sequence reads: CASSEFFGPGEQYF. The CDR3 DNA is TGTGCCAGCAGTGAATTTTTCGGGCCCGGGGAGCAGTACTTC.

The J gene is TRBJ2-7, the V gene TRBV29-1; D is unresolved. The CDR3 covers 14 residues. The germline gives CDR1 SQVTM, CDR2 ANQGSEA. V was clipped by 7 bases and J by 0 bases, with 16 bases between them. The DNA for the CDR3 is TGCAGCGCATTACAAGCCCCCGGCTCCTACGAGCAGTACTTC. This codes for CSALQAPGSYEQYF.

The chain uses TRBV7-2 and TRBJ2-3, with a tentative D call TRBD1 (6 bases). The CDR3 consists of 14 residues. The V end lost 2 bases, the J end lost 6 bases, and 12 bases lay between the germline ends. Germline V lookup: CDR1 SGHTA, CDR2 FQGNSA. The CDR3 DNA sequence: TGTGCCAGCAGCTTACTCGGCCAGGGGGATACGCAGTATTTT. It encodes CASSLLGQGDTQYF.